This record looks at one TCR beta chain sequence and its context. This sample was taken from a study of blood T cell repertoires in COVID-19. Study background: The United States, Italy and Spain were the sources of the acute and convalescent COVID-19 samples. The analysed material was cDNA or gDNA that came from T cells, B-cell-depleted T cells, or PBMCs.

The authors' processing: Amplification from reference gene primers served as the basis for estimated nucleated cell counts. The assay was immunoSEQ multiplex PCR, and TCRdb's table has in-frame clones only and misses some. V, J and clone size were drawn from that table, and D and trimming were deduced from the DNA. The repertoire holds about 230,000 clones, over 80% seen once, with about 2.5% in the top ten. The TCR comes from a woman between 65 and 79 years old with active or convalescent COVID-19. The source material was peripheral blood.

The CDR3 DNA is TGTGCCAGCAGGGATGACAGCTTTTATGGCTACACCTTC. Amino acid sequence: CASRDDSFYGYTF. The genes are TRBV7-9 and TRBJ1-2; a weak D match, TRBD1 (5 bases). This CDR3 region has 13 residues. The ends were cut back, 6 bases at V and 5 bases at J, with 13 bases in the middle. CDR1 SEHNR and CDR2 FQNEAQ come from the germline V gene (reference sequence). Combining the CDR3 with reference TRBV7-9 and TRBJ1-2 gives the whole variable domain DTGVSQNPRHKITKRGQNVTFRCDPISEHNRLYWYRQTLGQGPEFLTYFQNEAQLEKSRLLSDRFSAERPKGSFSTLEIQRTEQGDSAMYLCASRDDSFYGYTFGSGTRLTVV.